This TCR beta chain was recovered during a study of T cells after yellow fever vaccination. Study outcomes and limitations: Once the booster was given, most primary-vaccination clones reappeared, at approximately 97% for CD4 and roughly 85% for CD8.

In making TCR cDNA, 5'RACE template switching added a universal primer site and UMIs to it. TCRdb fed the 5' RACE reads into MiXCR, producing one record per CDR3 protein. The data show 450,000 to 650,000 distinct CDR3 sequences, about 13% seen once. Germline V lookup: CDR1 DFQATT, CDR2 SNEGSKA (reference sequence). Unmatched junction bases numbered 6, after V lost 2 bases and J lost 1 base. The CDR3 sequence is 15 residues long. This clonotype was picked up a small number of times. Its antigen is currently unknown. The input for sequencing was PBMCs, taken on the day of the yellow fever booster vaccination. The receptor's source is a young man who received the YFV17D yellow fever vaccine. The J gene is TRBJ2-5, the V gene TRBV20-1; 8 bases match TRBD1. The CDR3 protein is CSARSRDRIQETQYF. The CDR3 bases are TGCAGTGCTAGATCCAGGGACAGGATCCAAGAGACCCAGTACTTC.